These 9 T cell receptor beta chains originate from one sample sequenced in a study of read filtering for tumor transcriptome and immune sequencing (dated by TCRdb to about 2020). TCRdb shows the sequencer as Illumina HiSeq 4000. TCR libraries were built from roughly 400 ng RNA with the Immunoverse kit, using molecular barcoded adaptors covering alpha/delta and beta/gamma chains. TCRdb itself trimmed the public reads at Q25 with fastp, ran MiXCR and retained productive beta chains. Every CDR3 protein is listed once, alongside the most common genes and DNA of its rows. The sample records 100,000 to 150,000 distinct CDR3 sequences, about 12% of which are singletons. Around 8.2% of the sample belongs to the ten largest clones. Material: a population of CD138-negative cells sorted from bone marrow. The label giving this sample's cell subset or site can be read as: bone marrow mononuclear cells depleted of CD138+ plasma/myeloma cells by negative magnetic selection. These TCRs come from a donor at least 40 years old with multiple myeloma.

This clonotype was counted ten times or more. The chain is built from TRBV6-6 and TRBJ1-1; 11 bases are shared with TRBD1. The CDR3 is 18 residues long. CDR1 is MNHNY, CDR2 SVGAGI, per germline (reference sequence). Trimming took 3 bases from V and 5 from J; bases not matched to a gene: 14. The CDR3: CASSYAGTGGLRGTEAFF. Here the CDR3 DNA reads TGTGCCAGCAGTTATGCCGGGACAGGGGGATTACGTGGAACTGAAGCTTTCTTT.

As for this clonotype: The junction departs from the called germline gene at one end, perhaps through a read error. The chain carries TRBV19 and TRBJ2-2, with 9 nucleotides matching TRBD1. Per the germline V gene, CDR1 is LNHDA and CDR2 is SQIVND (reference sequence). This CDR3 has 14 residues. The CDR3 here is CASRQGGSTGQLFF. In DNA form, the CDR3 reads TGTGCCAGCCGACAGGGGGGAAGCACCGGGCAGCTGTTTTTT.

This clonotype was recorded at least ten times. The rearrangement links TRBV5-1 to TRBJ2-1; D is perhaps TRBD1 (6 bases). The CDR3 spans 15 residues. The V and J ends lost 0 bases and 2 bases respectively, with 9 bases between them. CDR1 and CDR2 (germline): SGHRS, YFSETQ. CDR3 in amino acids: CASSLGTAAYNEQFF. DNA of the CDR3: TGCGCCAGCAGCTTGGGGACAGCGGCCTACAATGAGCAGTTCTTC.

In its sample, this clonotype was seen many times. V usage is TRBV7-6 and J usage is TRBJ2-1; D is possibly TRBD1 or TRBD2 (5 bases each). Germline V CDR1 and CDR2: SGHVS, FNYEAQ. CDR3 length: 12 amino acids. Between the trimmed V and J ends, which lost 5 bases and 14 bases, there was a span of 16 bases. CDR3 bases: TGTGCCAGCAGCCCCGGGACGCATCTCAAGTTCTTC. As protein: CASSPGTHLKFF.

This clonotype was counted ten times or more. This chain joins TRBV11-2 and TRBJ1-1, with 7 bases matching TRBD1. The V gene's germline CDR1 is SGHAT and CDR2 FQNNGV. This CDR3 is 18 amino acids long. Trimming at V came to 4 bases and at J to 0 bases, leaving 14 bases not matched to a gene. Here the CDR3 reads CASSSTSPGQLMNTEAFF. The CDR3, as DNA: TGTGCCAGCAGCTCCACGTCTCCGGGACAGTTAATGAACACTGAAGCTTTCTTT.

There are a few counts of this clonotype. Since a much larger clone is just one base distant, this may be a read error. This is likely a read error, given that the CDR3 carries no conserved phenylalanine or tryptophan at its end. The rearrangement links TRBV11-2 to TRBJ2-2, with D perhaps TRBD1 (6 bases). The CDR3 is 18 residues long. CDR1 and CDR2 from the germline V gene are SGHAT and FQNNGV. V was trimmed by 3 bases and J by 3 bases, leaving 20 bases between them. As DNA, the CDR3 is TGTGCCAGCAGCTTGGTTGGACATGACAGGTTGGACACCGGGGAGCTGTTTTCT. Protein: CASSLVGHDRLDTGELFS.

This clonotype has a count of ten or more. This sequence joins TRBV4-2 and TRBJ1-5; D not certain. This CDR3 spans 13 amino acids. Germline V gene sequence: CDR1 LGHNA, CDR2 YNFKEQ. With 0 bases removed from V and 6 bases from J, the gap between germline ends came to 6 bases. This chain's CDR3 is CASSQDRGQPQHF. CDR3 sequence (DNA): TGTGCCAGCAGCCAAGATCGGGGTCAGCCCCAGCATTTT.

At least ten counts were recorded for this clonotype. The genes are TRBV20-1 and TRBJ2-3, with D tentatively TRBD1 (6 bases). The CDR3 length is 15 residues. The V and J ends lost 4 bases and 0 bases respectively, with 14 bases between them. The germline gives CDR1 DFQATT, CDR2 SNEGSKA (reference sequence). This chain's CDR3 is CSANSAGASTDTQYF. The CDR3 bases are TGCAGTGCTAACAGTGCAGGGGCCAGCACAGATACGCAGTATTTT.

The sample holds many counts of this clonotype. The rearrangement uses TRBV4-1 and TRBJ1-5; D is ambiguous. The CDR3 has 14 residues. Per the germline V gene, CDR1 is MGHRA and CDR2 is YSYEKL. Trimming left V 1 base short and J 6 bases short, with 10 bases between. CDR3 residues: CASSQARYSQPQHF. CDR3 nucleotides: TGCGCCAGCAGCCAAGCTAGGTACTCTCAGCCCCAGCATTTT.